These 3 T cell receptor beta chains came from one sample sequenced in a study of shared clonotypes between healthy human individuals. Naive CD8 cells were CD45RO-negative, positively selected for CCR7, excluding terminally differentiated effector memory CD45RA+ cells. This table comes from immunoSEQ multiplex PCR, and its TCRdb copy is limited to in-frame clones, with some not included. The sample has roughly 2,000,000 clones; approximately 94% are singletons. The sequencing input was naive CD8+ T cells sorted from blood. These receptors came from a man younger than 35 in good health.

The V and J genes are TRBV2 and TRBJ2-7; TRBD2 matches 10 bases. Germline V gene sequence: CDR1 SNHLY, CDR2 FYNNEI. V dropped 6 bases and J dropped 3; count of bases not matched to a gene: 5. The CDR3 length is 14 residues. CDR3 nucleotide sequence: TGTGCCAGCAGCCTGACTAGCGGGCGCTACGAGCAGTACTTC. This sequence encodes CASSLTSGRYEQYF.

On this clone itself: The same CDR3 is also encoded by other DNA sequences in this sample. V and J are TRBV19 and TRBJ2-7; D remains unclear. The V gene lost 3 bases and the J gene lost 0 bases, with 6 bases spanning the gap. The germline CDR1 and CDR2 sequences are LNHDA and SQIVND (reference sequence). This CDR3 comprises 13 residues. This CDR3 is CASSMDGSYEQYF. The CDR3 coding sequence is TGTGCCAGTAGTATGGACGGCTCCTACGAGCAGTACTTC.

This chain connects TRBV10-1 to TRBJ2-5; D is unresolved. Trimming took 2 bases from V and 2 from J, leaving 12 bases between them. Germline V gene data show CDR1 as WNHNN and CDR2 as SYGVQD (reference sequence). The CDR3 loop spans 15 amino acids. Written as DNA, the CDR3 is TGCGCCAGCAGTGAGAAAGGACGGTTACAAGAGACCCAGTACTTC. As protein: CASSEKGRLQETQYF.